This T cell receptor (beta chain) is drawn from a study of neurological immune-mediated disorders. In this sample, this clonotype turned up many times. Its antigen is not identified. This CDR3 region has 12 residues. Germline assignment: CDR1 SGHVS and CDR2 FNYEAQ. Trimming took off 1 base at V and 4 bases at J, with 5 bases between the two ends. 5'RACE with 10-nucleotide random UMIs produced the cDNA. Each CDR3 protein is one row after TCRdb ran MiXCR on the 5' RACE reads. The profile shows about 74,000 distinct CDR3 sequences, approximately 5.2% of them singletons. Study outcomes and limitations: Multiple sclerosis patients had less TCR clonal expansion than even healthy controls, unlike HTLV-1-associated myelopathy. The absence of shared CDR3 amino acid sequences among expanded clones across subjects suggests private repertoires in all groups.

Unsorted libraries were generated from 2 million PBMCs held at -80 degrees C. The V call is TRBV7-6, the J call TRBJ2-7; D call uncertain. This sequence originates from a young man with multiple sclerosis. The specimen sequenced was PBMCs. Here the CDR3 DNA reads TGTGCCAGCAGCTTAGAGGAGTACGAGCAGTACTTC. Protein sequence: CASSLEEYEQYF.